Shown below are 22 T cell receptor beta chains from a single sample sequenced in a study of cytomegalovirus exposure and HLA in healthy donors. Use of 60 Vbeta and 13 Jbeta primers characterized the PCR. Generated by immunoSEQ multiplex PCR, the TCRdb table keeps only in-frame clones and is missing some. The sample holds 130,000 to 150,000 clones, around 75% seen once. Sequenced material: PBMCs. Every receptor here comes from a woman in her thirties or forties in good health and CMV-seronegative.

This clone was observed once. This chain connects TRBV19 to TRBJ2-1; 7 bases are shared with TRBD2. CDR1 and CDR2 (germline): LNHDA, SQIVND (reference sequence). CDR3 length: 15 residues. J lost 2 bases, V lost 3 bases, and 4 bases had no gene match. The CDR3 coding sequence is TGTGCCAGTAGTATTGGCGGGAGCCCCTACAATGAGCAGTTCTTC. The encoded protein is CASSIGGSPYNEQFF.

This sequence joins TRBV28 and TRBJ1-2; D uncertain. The CDR3 contains 12 residues. The ends were cut back, 3 bases at V and 4 bases at J, with 6 bases in the middle. CDR1 and CDR2 (germline): MDHEN, SYDVKM. CDR3 bases: TGTGCCAGCAGTTTCCTTATCTATGGCTACACCTTC. It is translated as CASSFLIYGYTF.

The CDR3 DNA reads TGTGCCAGCAGCTTTAGTCCGCACGAGCAGTACTTC. It specifies CASSFSPHEQYF. The chain couples TRBV7-9 to TRBJ2-7; the D is unclear. Germline V gene data show CDR1 as SEHNR and CDR2 as FQNEAQ (reference sequence). V was cut by 3 bases and J by 5 bases, with 8 bases left in between. CDR3 length: 12 amino acids. The entire variable domain, with the rest obtained from reference TRBV7-9 and TRBJ2-7, is as follows: DTGVSQNPRHKITKRGQNVTFRCDPISEHNRLYWYRQTLGQGPEFLTYFQNEAQLEKSRLLSDRFSAERPKGSFSTLEIQRTEQGDSAMYLCASSFSPHEQYFGPGTRLTVT.

The chain carries TRBV6-5 and TRBJ2-3; 8 nucleotides line up with TRBD1. V was clipped by 6 bases and J by 5 bases; unmatched bases: 10. CDR3 length equals 15 residues. Germline loops: CDR1 MNHEY, CDR2 SVGAGI. CDR3 loop: CASSRRAGGLDTQYF. The CDR3 DNA reads as TGTGCCAGCAGCCGAAGGGCAGGGGGCCTAGATACGCAGTATTTT.

V and J are TRBV10-1 and TRBJ2-6; no firm D call. Trimming pared 4 bases from V and 2 bases from J, leaving 3 bases between. Looked up from germline, CDR1 is WNHNN and CDR2 is SYGVQD (reference sequence). This CDR3 spans 13 amino acids. The CDR3: CASSGTGANVLTF. The CDR3 DNA reads TGCGCCAGCAGTGGTACTGGGGCCAACGTCCTGACTTTC.

The V and J genes are TRBV29-1 and TRBJ2-7, with D possibly matching TRBD1 (6 bases). Between the trimmed V and J ends, which lost 4 bases and 2 bases, there was a span of 15 bases. This CDR3 has 14 residues. CDR1 and CDR2 (germline): SQVTM, ANQGSEA. This CDR3 reads CSVVNPQGAYEQYF. In DNA form, the CDR3 reads TGCAGCGTTGTCAACCCACAGGGAGCCTACGAGCAGTACTTC.

The V and J genes are TRBV2 and TRBJ2-3, with D perhaps matching TRBD2 (7 bases). CDR1 and CDR2 (germline): SNHLY, FYNNEI. CDR3 length equals 13 residues. Between the trimmed V and J ends, which lost 8 bases and 2 bases, there was a span of 11 bases. The CDR3 DNA is TGTGCCAGCGGGGGGGCCTACACAGATACGCAGTATTTT. Its translation is CASGGAYTDTQYF.

The genes are TRBV19 and TRBJ2-5, with 9 bases matching TRBD1. The germline gives CDR1 LNHDA, CDR2 SQIVND (reference sequence). V was clipped by 4 bases and J by 1 base; unmatched bases: 10. The CDR3 covers 17 residues. For the CDR3, the DNA is TGTGCCAGTAGTACTGTGACCGGGACAGGGAGCCAAGAGACCCAGTACTTC. It codes for CASSTVTGTGSQETQYF.

The chain links TRBV5-1 to TRBJ1-2, with unresolved D. Germline lookup yields CDR1 SGHRS and CDR2 YFSETQ. The CDR3 contains 13 residues. The germline V and J ends were trimmed by 5 bases and 0 bases, with 8 bases remaining between them. The CDR3 sequence is CASRAGTNYGYTF. The CDR3 DNA reads TGCGCCAGCAGAGCAGGTACTAACTATGGCTACACCTTC.

This clone has only one observation. V usage is TRBV7-9 and J usage is TRBJ2-1; D is perhaps TRBD2 (7 bases). Germline loops: CDR1 SEHNR, CDR2 FQNEAQ (reference sequence). The CDR3 loop spans 14 amino acids. V lost 1 base to trimming and J lost 9 bases, with 13 bases between them. In nucleotides, the CDR3 is TGTGCCAGCAGCTTAGTGGGGGGGCGGGGTGAGCAGTTCTTC. It codes for CASSLVGGRGEQFF.

The genes are TRBV2 and TRBJ2-5, with D perhaps matching TRBD1 (6 bases). This CDR3 contains 13 residues. The V gene lost 5 bases and the J gene lost 4 bases, with 11 bases spanning the gap. Germline-derived CDR1 and CDR2 are SNHLY and FYNNEI. The CDR3: CASSPGVRETQYF. CDR3 DNA sequence: TGTGCCAGCAGTCCAGGGGTCCGAGAGACCCAGTACTTC.

The V call is TRBV25-1, the J call TRBJ2-5; 10 nucleotides agree with TRBD1. The CDR3 is made up of 15 amino acids. The V and J ends lost 8 bases and 5 bases, in that order; junction bases with no gene match: 11. Germline CDR1 is MGHDK and CDR2 is SYGVNS. The CDR3 is CASSTTGTGVETQYF. In DNA, the CDR3 is TGTGCCAGCTCAACAACCGGGACAGGGGTCGAGACCCAGTACTTC.

CDR3 loop: CASSQAINQPQHF. The DNA of the CDR3 is TGCGCCAGCAGCCAAGCCATCAATCAGCCCCAGCATTTT. The chain joins TRBV4-1 to TRBJ1-5; D not resolved. The CDR3 runs to 13 residues. The V and J ends lost 1 base and 3 bases respectively, with 4 bases between them. The germline CDR1 and CDR2 sequences are MGHRA and YSYEKL.

J is TRBJ2-1 and V is TRBV7-9; weak D call: TRBD1 (6 bases). The CDR3 is 16 amino acids. Deletions cut 5 bases from V and 6 bases from J, with 20 bases between. From germline, CDR1 is SEHNR and CDR2 FQNEAQ (reference sequence). CDR3 nucleotides: TGTGCCAGCAGCCCCCAATCGGACAGTGGAGGCAATGAGCAGTTCTTC. Its protein is CASSPQSDSGGNEQFF.

The chain uses TRBV5-4 and TRBJ1-6, with a possible D match to TRBD1 (5 bases). Trimming took 4 bases from V and 9 from J, leaving 14 bases between them. The CDR3 has 14 amino acids. Germline CDR1 is SGHNT and CDR2 is YYREEE (reference sequence). The CDR3 DNA follows: TGTGCCAGCAGCCGGGAGGGTGGGGGTTCACCCCTCCACTTT. It encodes CASSREGGGSPLHF.

This clone was found a few times. The gene calls are TRBV7-2 and TRBJ2-2; D ambiguous. Trimming shortened V by 2 bases and J by 5 bases, and 12 bases separated the two germline ends. The CDR3 consists of 15 residues. Germline CDR1 reads SGHTA; CDR2 reads FQGNSA. As DNA, the CDR3 is TGTGCCAGCAGCTTACTTAGGCTGACAACCGGGGAGCTGTTTTTT. Translated: CASSLLRLTTGELFF.

CDR3 amino acids: CASSTTGFFGNTIYF. The CDR3 DNA is TGTGCCAGCAGTACGACAGGTTTTTTTGGAAACACCATATATTTT. The chain uses TRBV6-5 and TRBJ1-3; a possible D gene is TRBD1 (6 bases). The V and J ends lost 5 bases and 3 bases respectively, with 14 bases between them. The length of the CDR3 is 15 residues. The germline CDR1 and CDR2 sequences are MNHEY and SVGAGI.

The chain recombines TRBV5-1 with TRBJ1-5, with no clear D. Trimming took off 0 bases at V and 4 bases at J, with 5 bases between the two ends. The CDR3 has 13 residues. Germline CDR1 SGHRS, CDR2 YFSETQ. Written as DNA, the CDR3 is TGCGCCAGCAGCTTGGGGACTAATCAGCCCCAGCATTTT. Encoded protein: CASSLGTNQPQHF.

In this sample, this clone turned up a few times. The chain uses TRBV15 and TRBJ2-3; no definite D call. Germline lookup yields CDR1 LNHNV and CDR2 YYDKDF (reference sequence). The V gene lost 1 base and the J gene lost 7 bases, with 6 bases spanning the gap. This CDR3 has 12 residues. The CDR3 sequence: CATSRGLNTQYF. The CDR3 DNA sequence: TGTGCCACCAGCAGAGGGCTGAATACGCAGTATTTT.

The chain employs TRBV7-2 and TRBJ1-5; no definite D call. The CDR3 length is 13 residues. Germline CDR1 and CDR2: SGHTA and FQGNSA. The ends were cut back, 1 base at V and 2 bases at J, with 3 bases in the middle. The CDR3 nucleotides read TGTGCCAGCAGCTTAGTAGGCAATCAGCCCCAGCATTTT. This gives the protein CASSLVGNQPQHF.

The V gene is TRBV2, the J gene TRBJ1-2; 9 nucleotides align to TRBD1. V dropped 0 bases and J dropped 5; count of bases not matched to a gene: 7. The germline CDR1 and CDR2 sequences are SNHLY and FYNNEI. The CDR3 has 16 amino acids. CDR3: CASSEAGDRGGYGYTF. The CDR3 bases are TGTGCCAGCAGTGAAGCCGGCGACAGGGGGGGATATGGCTACACCTTC.

In DNA form, the CDR3 reads TGTGCCAGCAGTGCGGACAGACACACCGGGGAGCTGTTTTTT. This encodes CASSADRHTGELFF. This chain connects TRBV6-4 to TRBJ2-2; D might be TRBD1 (6 bases). Looked up from germline, CDR1 is MRHNA and CDR2 is SNTAGT. V was cut by 4 bases and J by 3 bases, with 9 bases left in between. The CDR3 has 14 amino acids.